The clone carrying this T cell receptor beta chain came up once. Antigen unknown. Given a much more abundant clone one base away, this may be a read error. These data belong to a study of post-analysis software for immune sequencing data. Germline CDR1 is SGHDN and CDR2 is FVKESK. CDR3 size: 16 residues. Findings of the study overall: Under the F measure, samples that were prepared in one batch clustered strongly together. In patients, a few TRBV segments were more frequent than in controls, with TRBV5-6, TRBV5-1 and TRBV20-1 among them. Controls' normalized Chao1 diversity significantly exceeded that of multiple sclerosis patients.

TCR beta cDNA libraries had unique molecular identifiers. With 1 to 10 million T cells as the source, hundreds of thousands of cDNA molecules resulted. Via MiXCR, TCRdb re-called the PCR reads, giving one row per CDR3 protein. There are roughly 180,000 distinct CDR3 sequences in the sample; about 32% occur only once, and 1.5% lies in the top ten. This TCR came from a girl between 10 and 17 years old with multiple sclerosis. V and J are TRBV14 and TRBJ2-1; D perhaps matches TRBD2 (6 bases). The sample comprised blood. The CDR3 sequence is CASSSTSRVTYNKQFF. The CDR3 nucleotides are TGTGCCAGCAGTTCGACTAGTAGGGTCACCTACAATAAGCAGTTCTTC.